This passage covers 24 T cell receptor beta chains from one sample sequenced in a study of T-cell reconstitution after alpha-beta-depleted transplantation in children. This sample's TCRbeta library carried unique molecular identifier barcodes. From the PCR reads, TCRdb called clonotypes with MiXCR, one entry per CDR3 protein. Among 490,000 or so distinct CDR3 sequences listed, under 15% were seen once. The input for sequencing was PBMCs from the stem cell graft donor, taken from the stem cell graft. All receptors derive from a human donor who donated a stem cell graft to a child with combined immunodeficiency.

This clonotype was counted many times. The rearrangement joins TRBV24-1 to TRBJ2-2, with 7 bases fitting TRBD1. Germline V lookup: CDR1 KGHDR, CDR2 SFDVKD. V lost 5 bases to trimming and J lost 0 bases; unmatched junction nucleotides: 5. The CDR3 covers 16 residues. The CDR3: CATSAPGQSNTGELFF. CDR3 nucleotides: TGTGCCACCAGTGCTCCGGGACAGTCGAACACCGGGGAGCTGTTTTTT.

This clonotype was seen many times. Written as DNA, the CDR3 is TGTGCCAGCAGCCAAGATCCGGGACTAGCCAATGAGCAGTTCTTC. The encoded protein is CASSQDPGLANEQFF. V is TRBV4-2 and J is TRBJ2-1; 9 bases are shared with TRBD2. Germline V gives CDR1 LGHNA, CDR2 YNFKEQ. This CDR3 has 15 residues. With V trimmed by 0 bases and J by 6 bases, 3 bases remained unmatched.

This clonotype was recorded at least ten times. The CDR3 DNA reads TGCAGCGTTGAAGATAATCTGAACACTGAAGCTTTCTTT. Translation gives CSVEDNLNTEAFF. This chain links TRBV29-1 with TRBJ1-1; no clear D. V lost 0 bases to trimming and J lost 0 bases, with 5 bases between them. There are 13 residues in the CDR3. The germline V gene encodes CDR1 SQVTM and CDR2 ANQGSEA.

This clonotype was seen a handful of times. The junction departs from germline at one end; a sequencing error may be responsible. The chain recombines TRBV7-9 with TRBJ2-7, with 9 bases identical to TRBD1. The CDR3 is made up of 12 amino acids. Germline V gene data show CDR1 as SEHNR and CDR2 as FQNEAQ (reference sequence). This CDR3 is CASSIRRDRVIF. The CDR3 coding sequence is TGTGCCAGCAGTATAAGAAGGGACAGGGTTATCTTC.

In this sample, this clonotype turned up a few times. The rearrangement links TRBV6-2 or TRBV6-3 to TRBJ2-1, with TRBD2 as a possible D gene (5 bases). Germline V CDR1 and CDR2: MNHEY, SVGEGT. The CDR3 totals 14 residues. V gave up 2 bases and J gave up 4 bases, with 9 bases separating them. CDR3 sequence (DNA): TGTGCCAGCAGTTACCGGGGTTTATACAATGAGCAGTTCTTC. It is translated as CASSYRGLYNEQFF.

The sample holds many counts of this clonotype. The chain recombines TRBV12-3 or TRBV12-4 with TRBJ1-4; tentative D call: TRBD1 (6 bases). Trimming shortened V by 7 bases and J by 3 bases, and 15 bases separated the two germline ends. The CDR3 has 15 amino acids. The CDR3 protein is CASKTTDRPNEKLFF. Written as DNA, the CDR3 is TGTGCCAGCAAAACAACCGACAGGCCTAATGAAAAACTGTTTTTT.

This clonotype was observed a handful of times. For the CDR3, the DNA is TGTGCCAGCCTGAAGGGGGTAGGGATATTCTACGAGCAGTACTTC. This sequence encodes CASLKGVGIFYEQYF. V usage is TRBV2 and J usage is TRBJ2-7; D is possibly TRBD1 (6 bases). Germline V CDR1 and CDR2: SNHLY, FYNNEI. V was shortened by 8 bases and J by 3 bases, with 20 bases between the two germline ends. The CDR3 loop spans 15 amino acids.

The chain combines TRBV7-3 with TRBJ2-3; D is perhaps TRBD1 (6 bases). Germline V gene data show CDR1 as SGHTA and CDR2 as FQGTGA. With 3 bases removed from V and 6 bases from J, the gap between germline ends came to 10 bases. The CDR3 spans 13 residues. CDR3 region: CASSFKQGDTQYF. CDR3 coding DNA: TGTGCCAGCAGCTTCAAACAGGGTGATACGCAGTATTTT.

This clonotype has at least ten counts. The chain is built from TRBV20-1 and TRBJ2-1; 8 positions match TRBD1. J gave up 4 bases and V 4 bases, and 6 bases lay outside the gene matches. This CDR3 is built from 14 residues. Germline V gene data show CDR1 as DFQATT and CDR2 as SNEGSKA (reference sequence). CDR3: CSATLQGAYNEQFF. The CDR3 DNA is TGCAGTGCTACCCTCCAGGGGGCTTACAATGAGCAGTTCTTC.

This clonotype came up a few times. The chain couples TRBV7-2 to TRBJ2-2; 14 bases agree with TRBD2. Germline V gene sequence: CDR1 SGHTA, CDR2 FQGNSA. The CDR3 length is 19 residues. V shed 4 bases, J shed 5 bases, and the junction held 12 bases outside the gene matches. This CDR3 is CASSSRLGLAGVGTGELFF. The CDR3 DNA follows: TGTGCCAGCAGCTCTAGGCTGGGACTAGCGGGAGTCGGTACCGGGGAGCTGTTTTTT.

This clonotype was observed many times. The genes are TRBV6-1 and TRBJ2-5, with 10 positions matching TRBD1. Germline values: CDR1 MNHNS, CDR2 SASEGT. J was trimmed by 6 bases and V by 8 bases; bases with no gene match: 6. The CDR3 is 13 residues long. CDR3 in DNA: TGTGCCAGCGAAGGACAGGGGGGAAAGACCCAGTACTTC. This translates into CASEGQGGKTQYF.

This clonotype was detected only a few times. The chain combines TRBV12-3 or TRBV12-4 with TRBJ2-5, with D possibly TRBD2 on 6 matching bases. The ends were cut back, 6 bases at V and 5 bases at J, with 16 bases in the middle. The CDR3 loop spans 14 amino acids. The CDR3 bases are TGTGCCAGCAGCCCCGAATGGGGGAGGGAGACCCAGTACTTC. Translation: CASSPEWGRETQYF.

CDR3 amino acids: CASSSSTGTEAFF. In DNA form, the CDR3 reads TGTGCCAGCAGCTCAAGTACAGGGACTGAAGCTTTCTTT. This rearrangement joins TRBV7-3 to TRBJ1-1; D perhaps matches TRBD1 (6 bases). Per the germline V gene, CDR1 is SGHTA and CDR2 is FQGTGA. The CDR3 is made up of 13 amino acids. Trimming stripped 4 bases from V and 5 bases from J, with 11 bases between.

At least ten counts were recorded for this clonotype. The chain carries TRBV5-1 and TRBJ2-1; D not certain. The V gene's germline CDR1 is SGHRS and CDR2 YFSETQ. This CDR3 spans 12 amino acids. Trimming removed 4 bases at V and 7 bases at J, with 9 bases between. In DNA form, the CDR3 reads TGCGCCAGCAGCACCAGCGTGAATGAGCAGTTCTTC. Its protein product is CASSTSVNEQFF.

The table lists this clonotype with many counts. In nucleotides, the CDR3 is TGCAGCGCGGGACTAGCGAGGGATGAGCAGTTCTTC. It encodes CSAGLARDEQFF. The rearrangement links TRBV29-1 to TRBJ2-1, with 10 bases that match TRBD2. Germline loops: CDR1 SQVTM, CDR2 ANQGSEA. The V and J ends lost 7 bases and 8 bases, in that order; junction bases with no gene match: 5. The CDR3 has 12 residues.

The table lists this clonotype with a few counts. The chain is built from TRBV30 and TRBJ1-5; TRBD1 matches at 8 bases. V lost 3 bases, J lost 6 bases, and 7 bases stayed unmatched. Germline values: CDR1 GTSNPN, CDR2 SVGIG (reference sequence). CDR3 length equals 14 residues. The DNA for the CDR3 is TGTGCCTGGAGCCCTGACAGGGGTGGTCAGCCCCAGCATTTT. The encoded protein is CAWSPDRGGQPQHF. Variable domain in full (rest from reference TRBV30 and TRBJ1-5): SQTIHQWPATLVQPVGSPLSLECTVEGTSNPNLYWYRQAAGRGLQLLFYSVGIGQISSEVPQNLSASRPQDRQFILSSKKLLLSDSGFYLCAWSPDRGGQPQHFGDGTRLSIL.

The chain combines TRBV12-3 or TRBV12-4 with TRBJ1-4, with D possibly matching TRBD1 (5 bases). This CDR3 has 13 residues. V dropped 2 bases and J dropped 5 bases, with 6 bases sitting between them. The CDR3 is CASSLRGNEKLFF. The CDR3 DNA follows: TGTGCCAGCAGTTTAAGGGGAAATGAAAAACTGTTTTTT.

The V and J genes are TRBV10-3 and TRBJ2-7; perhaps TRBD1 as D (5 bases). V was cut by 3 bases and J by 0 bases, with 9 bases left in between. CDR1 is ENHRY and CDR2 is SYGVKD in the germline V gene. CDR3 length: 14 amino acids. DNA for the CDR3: TGTGCCATCAGTGACGACAGCTACTCCTACGAGCAGTACTTC. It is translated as CAISDDSYSYEQYF.

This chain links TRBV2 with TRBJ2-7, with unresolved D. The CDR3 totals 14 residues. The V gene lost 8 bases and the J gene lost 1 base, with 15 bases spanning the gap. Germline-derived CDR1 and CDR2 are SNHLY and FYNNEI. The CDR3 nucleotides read TGTGCCAGCCGACAACAAGACGGGTCCTACGAGCAGTACTTC. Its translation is CASRQQDGSYEQYF. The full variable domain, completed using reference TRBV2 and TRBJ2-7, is EPEVTQTPSHQVTQMGQEVILRCVPISNHLYFYWYRQILGQKVEFLVSFYNNEISEKSEIFDDQFSVERPDGSNFTLKIRSTKLEDSAMYFCASRQQDGSYEQYFGPGTRLTVT.

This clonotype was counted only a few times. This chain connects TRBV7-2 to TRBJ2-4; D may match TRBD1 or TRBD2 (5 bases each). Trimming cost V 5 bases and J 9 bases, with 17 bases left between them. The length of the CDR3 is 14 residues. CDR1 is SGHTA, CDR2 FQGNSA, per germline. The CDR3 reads CASSRGGKRGIQYF. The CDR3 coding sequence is TGTGCCAGCAGCCGGGGCGGAAAAAGGGGCATTCAGTACTTC.

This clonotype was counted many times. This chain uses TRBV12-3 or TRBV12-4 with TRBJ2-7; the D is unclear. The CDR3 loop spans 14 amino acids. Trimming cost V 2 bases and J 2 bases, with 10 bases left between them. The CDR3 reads CASSLQDGTYEQYF. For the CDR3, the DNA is TGTGCCAGCAGTTTACAAGACGGTACCTACGAGCAGTACTTC.

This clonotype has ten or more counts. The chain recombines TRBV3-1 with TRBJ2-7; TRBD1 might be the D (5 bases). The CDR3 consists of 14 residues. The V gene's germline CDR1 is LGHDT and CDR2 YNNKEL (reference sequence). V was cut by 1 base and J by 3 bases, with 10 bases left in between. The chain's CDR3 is CASSQGQGIYEQYF. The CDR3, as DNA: TGTGCCAGCAGCCAAGGGCAGGGCATCTACGAGCAGTACTTC.

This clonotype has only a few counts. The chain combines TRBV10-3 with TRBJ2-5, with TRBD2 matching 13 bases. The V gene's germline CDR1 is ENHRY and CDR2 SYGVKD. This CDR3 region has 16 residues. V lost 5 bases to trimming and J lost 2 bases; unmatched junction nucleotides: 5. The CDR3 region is CAISTGTSGTQETQYF. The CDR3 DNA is TGTGCCATCAGTACCGGGACTAGCGGGACTCAAGAGACCCAGTACTTC.

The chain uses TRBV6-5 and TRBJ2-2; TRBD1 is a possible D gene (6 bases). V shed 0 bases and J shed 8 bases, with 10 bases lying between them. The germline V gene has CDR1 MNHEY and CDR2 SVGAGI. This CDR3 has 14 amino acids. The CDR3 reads CASSYSGGWGELFF. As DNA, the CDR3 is TGTGCCAGCAGTTACTCTGGGGGCTGGGGGGAGCTGTTTTTT.